The 13 T cell receptor beta chains reported below all come from one sample, sequenced in a study of OX40 agonist ivuxolimab in advanced cancers. The method was immunoSEQ multiplex PCR; TCRdb's version includes in-frame clones alone and lacks a portion of them. The data show 30,000 to 40,000 clones, with 80% to 85% seen just once and roughly a quarter held by the top ten. Source: CD4+ or CD8+ T cells sorted from blood, taken in a trial of the OX40 agonist ivuxolimab. The receptors come from an adult with an advanced solid tumor such as melanoma, head and neck, liver or kidney cancer.

This chain uses TRBV28 with TRBJ1-1; TRBD1 might be the D (6 bases). Trimming pared 6 bases from V and 5 bases from J, leaving 10 bases between. CDR1 is MDHEN and CDR2 is SYDVKM in the germline V gene. This CDR3 has 12 residues. The CDR3 is CASSITGTEAFF. CDR3 bases: TGTGCCAGCAGCATAACAGGGACTGAAGCTTTCTTT.

The rearrangement joins TRBV5-4 to TRBJ2-3; D remains ambiguous. This CDR3 region has 15 residues. V gave up 2 bases and J gave up 0 bases, with 10 bases separating them. Germline V gene lookup returns CDR1 SGHNT and CDR2 YYREEE (reference sequence). CDR3 protein: CASSLGWQSTDTQYF. CDR3 nucleotides: TGTGCCAGCAGCTTAGGTTGGCAGAGCACAGATACGCAGTATTTT.

This clone was observed a single time. V is TRBV28 and J is TRBJ2-5; D gene uncertain. The end of the DNA aligns better with TRBJ2-7, so the J call may be wrong. The CDR3 runs to 14 residues. Germline loops: CDR1 MDHEN, CDR2 SYDVKM. The CDR3 reads CASRLPGVGNEQYF. In DNA form, the CDR3 reads TGTGCCAGCAGGTTGCCCGGAGTTGGCAACGAGCAGTACTTC.

V gene TRBV4-3 combines with J gene TRBJ1-2; 9 nucleotides agree with TRBD1. Per the germline V gene, CDR1 is LGHNA and CDR2 is YSLEER. The CDR3 is 18 amino acids. Germline trimming cut 2 bases from V and 4 bases from J; bases unmatched to any gene: 14. Here the CDR3 reads CASSQRTGDTLVLYGYTF. DNA of the CDR3: TGCGCCAGCAGCCAACGGACAGGGGATACCTTAGTTCTCTATGGCTACACCTTC.

Relative to its sample, this clone is medium-sized. This chain uses TRBV6-6 with TRBJ1-4; D call uncertain. CDR3 size: 13 residues. Germline V gene data show CDR1 as MNHNY and CDR2 as SVGAGI (reference sequence). With 5 bases removed from V and 3 bases from J, the gap between germline ends came to 7 bases. The CDR3 protein is CASSRSSNEKLFF. The CDR3 nucleotides read TGTGCCAGCAGTCGCAGCTCTAATGAAAAACTGTTTTTT.

The chain joins TRBV30 to TRBJ2-7; D might be TRBD1 (6 bases). V lost 0 bases to trimming and J lost 3 bases, with 15 bases between them. CDR1 is GTSNPN, CDR2 SVGIG, per germline (reference sequence). The CDR3 length is 15 residues. CDR3 amino acids: CAWSVNRDGGYEQYF. CDR3 nucleotide sequence: TGTGCCTGGAGTGTAAACAGGGATGGGGGCTACGAGCAGTACTTC.

The chain recombines TRBV19 with TRBJ2-7; 10 nucleotides match TRBD2. Germline V lookup: CDR1 LNHDA, CDR2 SQIVND (reference sequence). CDR3 length equals 15 residues. J was trimmed by 5 bases and V by 3 bases; bases with no gene match: 7. The CDR3 region has the DNA TGTGCCAGTAGTATCTTCGGGACTAGCGTGCACGAGCAGTACTTC. Its translation is CASSIFGTSVHEQYF.

The V and J genes are TRBV5-6 and TRBJ1-5, with D maybe TRBD1 (5 bases). The germline gives CDR1 SGHDT, CDR2 YYEEEE. V lost 0 bases, J lost 5 bases, and 15 bases lay in between. The CDR3 spans 16 residues. Written as DNA, the CDR3 is TGTGCCAGCAGCTTGGGACCGCCCGGGGCCGATCAGCCCCAGCATTTT. This gives the protein CASSLGPPGADQPQHF. The full variable domain, in which reference TRBV5-6 and TRBJ1-5 provide the parts outside the CDR3, is DAGVTQSPTHLIKTRGQQVTLRCSPKSGHDTVSWYQQALGQGPQFIFQYYEEEERQRGNFPDRFSGHQFPNYSSELNVNALLLGDSALYLCASSLGPPGADQPQHFGDGTRLSIL.

The chain is built from TRBV4-3 and TRBJ1-2; no clear D. The CDR3 is 18 amino acids. CDR1 is LGHNA, CDR2 YSLEER, per germline. V lost 0 bases and J lost 5, with 22 bases in between. Here the CDR3 reads CASSQDPSRADSIYGYTF. Here the CDR3 DNA reads TGCGCCAGCAGCCAAGATCCATCGCGGGCTGACTCTATATATGGCTACACCTTC.

V and J are TRBV2 and TRBJ2-7, with 7 bases identical to TRBD1. The CDR3 runs 14 residues. V dropped 5 bases and J dropped 4; count of bases not matched to a gene: 8. Germline assignment: CDR1 SNHLY and CDR2 FYNNEI. CDR3: CASSWDRRPYEQYF. The DNA for the CDR3 is TGTGCCAGCAGTTGGGACAGACGCCCTTACGAGCAGTACTTC.

V usage is TRBV27 and J usage is TRBJ1-2; the match to TRBD1 covers 11 bases. CDR3 length equals 16 residues. V lost 4 bases to trimming and J lost 3 bases; unmatched junction nucleotides: 7. From germline, CDR1 is MNHEY and CDR2 SMNVEV (reference sequence). The CDR3 DNA is TGTGCCAGCAGTTCCCTAGGACAGGGGGCGGACTATGGCTACACCTTC. Protein sequence: CASSSLGQGADYGYTF.

The chain recombines TRBV9 with TRBJ2-1, with TRBD2 matching over 12 bases. The CDR3 is 17 residues long. The J segment lost 4 bases and the V segment lost 2 bases, leaving 7 bases of the junction unmatched. The germline V gene encodes CDR1 SGDLS and CDR2 YYNGEE. The CDR3 sequence is CASSVTSGRPPYNEQFF. The CDR3 DNA sequence: TGTGCCAGCAGCGTTACTAGCGGGAGGCCCCCTTACAATGAGCAGTTCTTC.

CDR3 sequence reads: CASSQDGGETQYF. The DNA of the CDR3 is TGCGCCAGCAGCCAAGATGGGGGGGAGACCCAGTACTTC. This chain uses TRBV4-3 with TRBJ2-5; perhaps TRBD2 as D (6 bases). There are 13 residues in the CDR3. Trimming pared 0 bases from V and 5 bases from J, leaving 7 bases between. Germline CDR1 LGHNA, CDR2 YSLEER.